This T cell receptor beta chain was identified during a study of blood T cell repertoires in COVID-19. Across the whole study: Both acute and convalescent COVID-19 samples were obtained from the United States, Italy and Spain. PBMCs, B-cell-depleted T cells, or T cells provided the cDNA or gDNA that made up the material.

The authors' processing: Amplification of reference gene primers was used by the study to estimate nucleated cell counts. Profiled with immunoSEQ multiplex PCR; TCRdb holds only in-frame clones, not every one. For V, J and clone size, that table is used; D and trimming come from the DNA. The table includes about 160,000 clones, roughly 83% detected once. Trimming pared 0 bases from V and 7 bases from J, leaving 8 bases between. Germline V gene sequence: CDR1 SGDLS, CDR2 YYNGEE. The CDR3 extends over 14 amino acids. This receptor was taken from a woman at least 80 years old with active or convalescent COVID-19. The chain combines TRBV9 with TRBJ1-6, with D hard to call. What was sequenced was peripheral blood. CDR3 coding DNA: TGTGCCAGCAGCGTAGGGGCGGGAAATTCACCCCTCCACTTT. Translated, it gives CASSVGAGNSPLHF.